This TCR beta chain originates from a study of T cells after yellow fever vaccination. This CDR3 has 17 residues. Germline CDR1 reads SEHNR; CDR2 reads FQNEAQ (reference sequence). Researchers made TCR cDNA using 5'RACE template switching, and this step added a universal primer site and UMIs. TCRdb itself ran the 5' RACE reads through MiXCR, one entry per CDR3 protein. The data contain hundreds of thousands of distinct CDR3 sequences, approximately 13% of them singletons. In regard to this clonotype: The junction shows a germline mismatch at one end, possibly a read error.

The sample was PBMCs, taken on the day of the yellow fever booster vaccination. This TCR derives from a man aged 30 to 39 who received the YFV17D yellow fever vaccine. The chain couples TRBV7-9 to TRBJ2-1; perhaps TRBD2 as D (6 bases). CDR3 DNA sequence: TGTGCCTGCAGCTTGGATTTGGTGGGGGGATCCTACAATGAGCAGTTCTTC. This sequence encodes CACSLDLVGGSYNEQFF.